Presented here are 20 T cell receptor beta chains from one specimen sequenced in a study of T cell repertoires in cytomegalovirus infection. These TCRs' antigens remain unknown. Each CDR3 protein gets one entry after TCRdb re-called the reads with MiXCR. Of about 900,000 distinct CDR3 sequences in the sample, roughly 30% were seen once. Sequencing was performed on cultured CD8+ T cells from PBMCs, taken from culture after CMV antigen stimulation. All receptors come from a human donor in good health (CMV status not recorded). Some clones in this sample may be carry-over from other donors' samples.

J is TRBJ1-2 and V is TRBV28; no definite D call. Germline V CDR1 and CDR2: MDHEN, SYDVKM. V lost 5 bases and J 3 bases, leaving 13 bases between the germline ends. The CDR3 consists of 14 residues. CDR3 nucleotide sequence: TGTGCCAGCAGTCGACGGGGTTCACACTATGGCTACACCTTC. It codes for CASSRRGSHYGYTF.

The chain combines TRBV24-1 with TRBJ1-1; D remains unclear. This CDR3 is 13 amino acids long. Germline V gives CDR1 KGHDR, CDR2 SFDVKD. Trimming cost V 3 bases and J 7 bases, with 11 bases left between them. CDR3 sequence reads: CATSDPRTGEAFF. The CDR3 coding sequence is TGTGCCACCAGTGATCCCAGGACGGGTGAAGCTTTCTTT.

V usage is TRBV7-9 and J usage is TRBJ1-2; D is ambiguous. V lost 1 base to trimming and J lost 0 bases, with 12 bases between them. Germline CDR1 and CDR2: SEHNR and FQNEAQ (reference sequence). This CDR3 has 16 amino acids. The CDR3, as DNA: TGTGCCAGCAGCTTAGGGGCCGCGGGAACTAACTATGGCTACACCTTC. Amino acid sequence: CASSLGAAGTNYGYTF.

This clonotype was recorded many times. The rearrangement links TRBV7-9 to TRBJ2-7; 7 nucleotides line up with TRBD1. Unmatched junction bases numbered 6, after V lost 4 bases and J lost 0 bases. Germline lookup yields CDR1 SEHNR and CDR2 FQNEAQ (reference sequence). The CDR3 is 15 residues long. Here the CDR3 reads CASSSTGTASYEQYF. In DNA form, the CDR3 reads TGTGCCAGCAGCTCAACCGGGACAGCCTCCTACGAGCAGTACTTC.

The chain carries TRBV27 and TRBJ1-2; TRBD1 might be the D (5 bases). Trimming shortened V by 7 bases and J by 4 bases, and 16 bases separated the two germline ends. The CDR3 is made up of 14 amino acids. CDR1 is MNHEY, CDR2 SMNVEV, per germline (reference sequence). The CDR3 bases are TGTGCCAGCAATCCCGTTGGGGGTGGCTATGGCTACACCTTC. Translation gives CASNPVGGGYGYTF.

This clonotype has only one observation. This sequence joins TRBV11-1 and TRBJ1-1, with TRBD1 identical over 7 bases. V lost 4 bases, J lost 0 bases, and 5 bases stayed unmatched. The CDR3 runs 15 residues. CDR1 and CDR2 (germline): SGHAT, FQDESV (reference sequence). CDR3 amino acids: CASSSVTGLNTEAFF. The CDR3 DNA reads TGTGCCAGCAGCTCAGTGACAGGGCTGAACACTGAAGCTTTCTTT.

The chain carries TRBV12-3 or TRBV12-4 and TRBJ2-5; TRBD1 agrees at 9 bases. With 1 base clipped from V and 5 bases from J, the junction kept 5 bases outside the gene matches. The CDR3 contains 15 residues. The CDR3 bases are TGTGCCAGCAGTTTAGACACAGGGGGCTGGGAGACCCAGTACTTC. Translating gives CASSLDTGGWETQYF.

The rearrangement uses TRBV4-1 and TRBJ2-1; D perhaps matches TRBD2 (5 bases). This CDR3 is 15 amino acids long. Per the germline V gene, CDR1 is MGHRA and CDR2 is YSYEKL. Deletions cut 1 base from V and 0 bases from J, with 7 bases between. The CDR3, as DNA: TGCGCCAGCAGCCAAGCGCTAGCCTCCTACAATGAGCAGTTCTTC. Translated: CASSQALASYNEQFF.

V is TRBV6-1 and J is TRBJ2-1; no clear D gene. Germline V gene lookup returns CDR1 MNHNS and CDR2 SASEGT. The CDR3 length is 18 residues. V lost 3 bases to trimming and J lost 0 bases, with 18 bases between them. Here the CDR3 reads CASSDLFGLTSSYNEQFF. The DNA for the CDR3 is TGTGCCAGCAGTGACTTATTCGGATTGACAAGCTCCTACAATGAGCAGTTCTTC.

The V gene is TRBV6-5, the J gene TRBJ2-2; D is possibly TRBD2 (6 bases). This CDR3 is 15 amino acids long. The V end was cut by 5 bases, the J end by 8 bases, with 18 bases between. CDR1 is MNHEY and CDR2 is SVGAGI in the germline V gene. As DNA, the CDR3 is TGTGCCAGCAGTAATTCCGGGACTGGGAGGGGGGAGCTGTTTTTT. It yields the protein CASSNSGTGRGELFF.

This clonotype was seen repeatedly, ten times or more. The V and J genes are TRBV7-2 and TRBJ1-2; tentatively, D is TRBD1 (5 bases). CDR3 length: 16 amino acids. Trimming cost V 5 bases and J 5 bases, with 21 bases left between them. CDR1 is SGHTA and CDR2 is FQGNSA in the germline V gene. The CDR3 protein is CASSTRDRSLFYGYTF. For the CDR3, the DNA is TGTGCCAGCAGCACAAGAGACAGAAGTCTTTTTTATGGCTACACCTTC.

The chain is built from TRBV6-1 and TRBJ1-6, with D maybe TRBD1 (5 bases). The CDR3 consists of 13 residues. The V end was cut by 11 bases, the J end by 9 bases, with 17 bases between. From germline, CDR1 is MNHNS and CDR2 SASEGT. CDR3 coding DNA: TGTGCCGGCGGAGGGCAGGGTGGTTCACCCCTCCACTTT. It codes for CAGGGQGGSPLHF.

The V and J genes are TRBV27 and TRBJ1-1; maybe TRBD1 (5 bases). V was clipped by 4 bases and J by 0 bases, with 15 bases between them. The germline V gene has CDR1 MNHEY and CDR2 SMNVEV (reference sequence). The CDR3 is 16 residues long. The CDR3 region has the DNA TGTGCCAGCAGTTATAACGGGGGGGACCTGAACACTGAAGCTTTCTTT. Translating it yields CASSYNGGDLNTEAFF.

The rearrangement links TRBV6-1 to TRBJ2-7; no firm D call. CDR1 and CDR2 from the germline V gene are MNHNS and SASEGT. The CDR3 sequence is 10 residues long. The CDR3 is CAAVSAEQYV. The DNA of the CDR3 is TGTGCAGCAGTAAGTGCCGAGCAGTACGTC.

In its sample, this clonotype was seen many times. The rearrangement uses TRBV7-9 and TRBJ2-7; D unclear. Looked up from germline, CDR1 is SEHNR and CDR2 is FQNEAQ (reference sequence). Trimming took 1 base from V and 2 from J, leaving 12 bases between them. The CDR3 consists of 15 residues. The CDR3 is CASSLGGAATYEQYF. CDR3 DNA sequence: TGTGCCAGCAGCTTAGGTGGAGCTGCCACCTACGAGCAGTACTTC. Variable domain in full (rest from reference TRBV7-9 and TRBJ2-7): DTGVSQNPRHKITKRGQNVTFRCDPISEHNRLYWYRQTLGQGPEFLTYFQNEAQLEKSRLLSDRFSAERPKGSFSTLEIQRTEQGDSAMYLCASSLGGAATYEQYFGPGTRLTVT.

The V gene is TRBV10-1, the J gene TRBJ2-1; D gene unclear. The CDR3 extends over 14 amino acids. In germline, CDR1 is WNHNN, CDR2 SYGVQD (reference sequence). V shed 4 bases and J shed 7 bases, with 14 bases lying between them. CDR3 DNA sequence: TGCGCCAGCAGTGGTGGGCGTTGGGGAAATGAGCAGTTCTTC. Its protein is CASSGGRWGNEQFF.

This clonotype came up a few times. The chain carries TRBV2 and TRBJ2-1; 10 bases map to TRBD2. The length of the CDR3 is 15 residues. CDR1 and CDR2 (germline): SNHLY, FYNNEI. The V and J ends lost 4 bases and 3 bases, in that order; junction bases with no gene match: 3. This CDR3 is CASSGSGGDYNEQFF. The CDR3 coding sequence is TGTGCCAGCAGTGGGAGCGGGGGGGACTACAATGAGCAGTTCTTC.

V usage is TRBV4-3 and J usage is TRBJ2-3; 9 nucleotides match TRBD1. CDR1 and CDR2 from the germline V gene are LGHNA and YSLEER. J lost 7 bases, V lost 4 bases, and 9 bases had no gene match. The CDR3 sequence is 15 residues long. CDR3 amino acids: CASSPGTGPYYTQYF. The CDR3 nucleotides read TGCGCCAGCAGCCCCGGGACAGGGCCCTACTATACGCAGTATTTT.

There are a few counts of this clonotype. The J gene is TRBJ1-1, the V gene TRBV7-9, with D possibly being TRBD1 (6 bases). Germline V lookup: CDR1 SEHNR, CDR2 FQNEAQ (reference sequence). This CDR3 contains 13 residues. The V and J ends lost 11 bases and 1 base respectively, with 14 bases between them. The CDR3 coding sequence is TGTGCCTGCGGGGGGGCTAGGAACACTGAAGCTTTCTTT. Translation: CACGGARNTEAFF.

This chain uses TRBV5-1 with TRBJ2-2, with D perhaps TRBD1 (6 bases). The CDR3 covers 17 residues. Germline V CDR1 and CDR2: SGHRS, YFSETQ. The germline V and J ends were trimmed by 2 bases and 0 bases, with 14 bases remaining between them. The CDR3 region is CASSFRPDRSNTGELFF. CDR3 nucleotides: TGCGCCAGCAGCTTCCGCCCGGACAGATCGAACACCGGGGAGCTGTTTTTT. The complete variable domain, with remaining parts taken from reference TRBV5-1 and TRBJ2-2, reads KAGVTQTPRYLIKTRGQQVTLSCSPISGHRSVSWYQQTPGQGLQFLFEYFSETQRNKGNFPGRFSGRQFSNSRSEMNVSTLELGDSALYLCASSFRPDRSNTGELFFGEGSRLTVL.